This is a list of T cell receptor beta chains from one sample in a study of T cell repertoires in cytomegalovirus infection. These receptors are not linked to any known antigen. One entry per CDR3 protein results from TCRdb running MiXCR on the reads. The table has 700,000 to 900,000 distinct CDR3 sequences, 29% seen once. This sample comprised cultured CD8+ T cells from PBMCs, obtained from culture after CMV antigen stimulation. The source of these receptors is a human donor in good health (CMV status not recorded). Some clones in this sample may be carry-over from other donors' samples. The CDR3 runs from the conserved cysteine through the conserved F or W. The D gene is left open where the match is weak. For some rows the clone size is stated as once, few or many, or as a class when expanded; others skip it.

d_call,j_call,v_call,clone_size,cdr3_aa,cdr3_nt
NA,TRBJ1-5,TRBV6-2/TRBV6-3,NA,CASSNLQGNQPQHF,TGTGCCAGCAGTAACCTTCAGGGGAATCAGCCCCAGCATTTT
TRBD1,TRBJ2-7,TRBV19,NA,CASSTPGQGVYEQYF,TGTGCCAGTAGTACACCGGGACAGGGCGTCTACGAGCAGTACTTC
NA,TRBJ2-5,TRBV27,NA,CASSFRGSLVRGETQYF,TGTGCCAGCAGTTTTCGGGGGTCGTTGGTCCGTGGAGAGACCCAGTACTTC
NA,TRBJ1-1,TRBV6-1,few,CASSVTRTLGTEAFF,TGTGCCAGCAGTGTGACACGGACTCTGGGCACTGAAGCTTTCTTT
NA,TRBJ1-5,TRBV7-9,once,CASSLSGQFNQPQHF,TGTGCCAGCAGCTTATCAGGACAGTTCAATCAGCCCCAGCATTTT
NA,TRBJ1-2,TRBV10-3,NA,CAISFNRQITNYGYTF,TGTGCCATCAGTTTTAACCGACAGATAACTAACTATGGCTACACCTTC
NA,TRBJ1-4,TRBV27,few,CASSYRDEKLFF,TGTGCCAGCAGTTACCGGGACGAAAAACTGTTTTTT
TRBD1,TRBJ2-5,TRBV12-5,NA,CASGVWTGNQETQYF,TGTGCTAGTGGTGTATGGACAGGGAACCAAGAGACCCAGTACTTC
TRBD2,TRBJ2-1,TRBV12-3/TRBV12-4,few,CASTFRGGAGNEQFF,TGTGCCAGCACTTTTCGGGGGGGGGCGGGAAATGAGCAGTTCTTC
TRBD1,TRBJ1-1,TRBV27,few,CASSAGTVPNTEAFF,TGTGCCAGCAGTGCAGGGACAGTACCAAACACTGAAGCTTTCTTT
TRBD1,TRBJ1-1,TRBV10-3,NA,CATGQEIGTEAFF,TGTGCCACCGGACAGGAGATAGGGACTGAAGCTTTCTTT
NA,TRBJ2-1,TRBV7-9,NA,CASSLVGVDSEYNEQFF,TGTGCCAGCAGCTTAGTAGGCGTCGATTCGGAATACAATGAGCAGTTCTTC
TRBD1,TRBJ2-3,TRBV7-9,many,CASSFTQGARDTQYF,TGTGCCAGCAGCTTCACGCAGGGGGCTCGAGATACGCAGTATTTT
TRBD2,TRBJ2-3,TRBV11-1,many,CASTSGGLTDTQYF,TGTGCCAGCACTAGCGGGGGCCTCACAGATACGCAGTATTTT
TRBD1,TRBJ2-5,TRBV9,few,CASSPQTGTGETQYF,TGTGCCAGCAGCCCCCAGACAGGGACCGGAGAGACCCAGTACTTC
NA,TRBJ1-1,TRBV19,NA,CASSIVTASLMNTEAFF,TGTGCCAGTAGTATAGTGACGGCCTCTCTTATGAACACTGAAGCTTTCTTT
NA,TRBJ2-1,TRBV7-6,many,CASSWGRSRLNEQFF,TGTGCCAGCAGCTGGGGACGGAGTAGGTTGAATGAGCAGTTCTTC
NA,TRBJ2-5,TRBV7-9,NA,CASSGLPPAETQYF,TGTGCCAGCAGCGGACTGCCTCCAGCAGAGACCCAGTACTTC
NA,TRBJ2-2,TRBV19,NA,CASSTPGSPGELFF,TGTGCCAGTAGTACTCCAGGGAGTCCCGGGGAGCTGTTTTTT
TRBD2,TRBJ2-5,TRBV19,few,CASSDPTGLAGGNQETQYF,TGTGCCAGTAGTGACCCCACGGGACTAGCGGGGGGAAACCAAGAGACCCAGTACTTC
NA,TRBJ2-5,TRBV28,few,CASSLSGAETQYF,TGTGCCAGCAGTTTATCGGGGGCGGAGACCCAGTACTTC
NA,TRBJ2-5,TRBV7-9,few,CASSPSQAQETQYF,TGTGCCAGCAGCCCATCTCAGGCCCAAGAGACCCAGTACTTC
NA,TRBJ1-3,TRBV14,NA,CVSSQDFGSSLGNTIYF,TGTGTCAGCAGCCAAGATTTTGGCAGTTCTCTTGGAAACACCATATATTTT
NA,TRBJ2-5,TRBV7-3,many,CASSLIAGRVQETQYF,TGTGCCAGCAGCTTAATCGCGGGGAGAGTCCAAGAGACCCAGTACTTC
TRBD1,TRBJ1-2,TRBV18,NA,CASSPIPRDRDDGYTF,TGTGCCAGCTCACCGATTCCTCGGGACAGGGACGATGGCTACACCTTC
NA,TRBJ1-3,TRBV7-2,many,CASSLGWRGFANTIYF,TGTGCCAGCAGCTTAGGGTGGAGGGGATTTGCAAACACCATATATTTT
NA,TRBJ1-2,TRBV5-4,NA,CASSLNTRDGYTF,TGTGCCAGCAGCTTGAACACCAGGGATGGCTACACCTTC
TRBD1,TRBJ1-1,TRBV4-2,NA,CASSQARDSLNTEAFF,TGTGCCAGCAGCCAAGCCCGGGACAGCTTGAACACTGAAGCTTTCTTT
NA,TRBJ2-1,TRBV11-2,NA,CASSLPPRGNNEQFF,TGTGCCAGCAGCTTACCCCCACGGGGGAACAATGAGCAGTTCTTC
NA,TRBJ2-1,TRBV5-1,NA,CASMRDSGDFYNEQFF,TGCGCCAGCATGAGGGATTCCGGGGATTTCTACAATGAGCAGTTCTTC
TRBD1,TRBJ1-1,TRBV7-9,many,CASSSQGALSEAFF,TGTGCCAGCAGCTCGCAGGGGGCTCTTTCTGAAGCTTTCTTT
NA,TRBJ2-3,TRBV19,few,CASSWSAGNTDTQYF,TGTGCCAGTAGTTGGAGTGCTGGTAACACAGATACGCAGTATTTT
TRBD1,TRBJ1-2,TRBV28,NA,CASSLSGQGPYGYTF,TGTGCCAGCAGTTTATCAGGACAGGGGCCCTATGGCTACACCTTC
NA,TRBJ1-1,TRBV7-8,NA,CASGGTNTEAFF,TGTGCCAGCGGGGGAACTAACACTGAAGCTTTCTTT
NA,TRBJ2-3,TRBV20-1,many,CSASLPSGTDTQYF,TGCAGTGCTTCCCTTCCTAGCGGCACAGATACGCAGTATTTT
NA,TRBJ2-3,TRBV6-2/TRBV6-3,few,CASSYYTSSTDTQYF,TGTGCCAGCAGTTACTACACCTCTAGCACAGATACGCAGTATTTT
TRBD1,TRBJ1-5,TRBV7-3,NA,CASSLAWQGDSNQPQHF,TGTGCCAGCAGCTTGGCATGGCAGGGGGACAGCAATCAGCCCCAGCATTTT
NA,TRBJ2-5,TRBV7-9,few,CASTIGWVQTQYF,TGTGCCAGCACCATTGGATGGGTGCAGACCCAGTACTTC
NA,TRBJ1-5,TRBV27,NA,CASSPDVDQPQHF,TGTGCCAGCAGTCCCGACGTGGATCAGCCCCAGCATTTT
NA,TRBJ1-1,TRBV7-8,NA,CASSPGVSAEAFF,TGTGCCAGCAGCCCAGGGGTGAGCGCTGAAGCTTTCTTT
NA,TRBJ2-1,TRBV6-5,few,CASGGTTYNEQFF,TGTGCCAGCGGGGGGACAACCTACAATGAGCAGTTCTTC
NA,TRBJ1-4,TRBV6-6,NA,CASGPSRGAEKLFF,TGTGCCAGCGGCCCAAGCCGGGGTGCTGAAAAACTGTTTTTT
TRBD2,TRBJ2-1,TRBV11-2,NA,CASSLVAGDIYNEQFF,TGTGCCAGCAGCTTAGTAGCGGGGGATATCTACAATGAGCAGTTCTTC